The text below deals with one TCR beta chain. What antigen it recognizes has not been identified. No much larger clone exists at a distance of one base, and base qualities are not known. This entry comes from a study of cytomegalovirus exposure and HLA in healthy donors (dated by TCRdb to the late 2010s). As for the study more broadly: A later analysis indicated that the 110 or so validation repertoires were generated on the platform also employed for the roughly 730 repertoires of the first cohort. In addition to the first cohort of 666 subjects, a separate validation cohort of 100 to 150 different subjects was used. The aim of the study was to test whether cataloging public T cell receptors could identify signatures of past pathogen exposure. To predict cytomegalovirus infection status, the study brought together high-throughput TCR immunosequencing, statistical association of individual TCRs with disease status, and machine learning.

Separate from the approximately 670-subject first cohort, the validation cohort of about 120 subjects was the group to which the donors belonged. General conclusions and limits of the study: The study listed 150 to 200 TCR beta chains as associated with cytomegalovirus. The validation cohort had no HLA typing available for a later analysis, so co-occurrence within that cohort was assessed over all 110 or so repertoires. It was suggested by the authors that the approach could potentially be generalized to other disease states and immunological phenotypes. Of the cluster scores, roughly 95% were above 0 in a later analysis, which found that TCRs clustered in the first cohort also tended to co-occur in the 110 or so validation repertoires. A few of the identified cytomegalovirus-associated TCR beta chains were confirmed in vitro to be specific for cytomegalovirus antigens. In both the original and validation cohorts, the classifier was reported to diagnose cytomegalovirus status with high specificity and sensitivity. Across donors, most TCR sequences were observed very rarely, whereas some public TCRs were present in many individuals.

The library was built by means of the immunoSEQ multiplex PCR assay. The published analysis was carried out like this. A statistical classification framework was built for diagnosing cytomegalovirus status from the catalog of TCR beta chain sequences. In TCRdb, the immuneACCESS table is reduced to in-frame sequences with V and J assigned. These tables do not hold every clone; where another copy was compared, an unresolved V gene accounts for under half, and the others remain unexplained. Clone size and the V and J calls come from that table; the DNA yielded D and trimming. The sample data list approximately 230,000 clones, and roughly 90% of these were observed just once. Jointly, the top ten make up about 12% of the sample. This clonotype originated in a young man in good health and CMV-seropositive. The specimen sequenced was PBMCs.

Here the CDR3 is given as CASSPRSQPGQQETQYF. At the DNA level, the sequence is TGTGCCAGCAGCCCGCGTTCGCAACCGGGACAGCAAGAGACCCAGTACTTC. The chain is assembled from TRBV7-2 and TRBJ2-5, with 7 junctional bases fitting TRBD1. In the germline V gene, CDR1 corresponds to SGHTA and CDR2 to FQGNSA. Germline trimming amounts to 5 bases on V and 2 bases on J, with 14 as the count of junction bases outside the gene matches. From the cysteine through the phenylalanine, the CDR3 covers 17 amino acids. Only the CDR3 DNA stays, 51 bases, in frame from base 1.